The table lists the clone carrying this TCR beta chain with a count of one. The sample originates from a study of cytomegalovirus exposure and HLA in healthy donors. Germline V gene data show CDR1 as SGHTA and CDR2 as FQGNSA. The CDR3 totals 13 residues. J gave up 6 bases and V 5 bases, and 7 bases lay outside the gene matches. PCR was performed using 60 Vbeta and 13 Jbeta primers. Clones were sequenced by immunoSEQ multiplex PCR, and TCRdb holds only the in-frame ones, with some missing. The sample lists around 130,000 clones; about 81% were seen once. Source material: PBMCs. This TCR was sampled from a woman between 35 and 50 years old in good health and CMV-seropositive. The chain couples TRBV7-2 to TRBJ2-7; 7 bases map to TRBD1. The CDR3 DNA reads TGTGCCAGCAGCCGGCGACAGGGTGGCGAGCAGTACTTC. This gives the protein CASSRRQGGEQYF.